The 15 T cell receptor beta chains listed next were all sequenced from one sample in a study of T cells in Graves' hyperthyroidism and ophthalmopathy (dated by TCRdb to between 2018 and 2021). Preparation of the library involved multiplex PCR. Sequencing instrument: Illumina HiSeq 2000. TCR beta CDR3 regions were amplified from RNA transcripts. The TCR CDR3 was subjected to a first round of RT-PCR using the HTBI primer set and the Qiagen OneStep RT-PCR kit. The public reads were reanalyzed by TCRdb: fastp trimming at Q25, MiXCR alignment, in-frame beta chains only. Duplicate CDR3 protein sequences are folded into a single record with the most common DNA and genes. For this sample the table gives some 700,000 distinct CDR3 sequences, of which 17% were detected only once. The ten largest clones add up to about 16% of the sample. The specimen was blood. These receptors came from a man aged 50 to 60 with Graves' hyperthyroidism.

Ten or more counts support this clonotype. The chain has TRBV27 and TRBJ1-5; no clear D gene. The CDR3 length is 14 residues. Germline V gene data show CDR1 as MNHEY and CDR2 as SMNVEV (reference sequence). Trimming removed 0 bases at V and 5 bases at J, with 8 bases between. The CDR3 reads CASSLSIGYQPQHF. CDR3 DNA: TGTGCCAGCAGTTTATCGATAGGGTATCAGCCCCAGCATTTT.

There are a few counts of this clonotype. The chain employs TRBV7-6 and TRBJ2-3; no reliable D call. The length of the CDR3 is 16 residues. Per germline, CDR1 SGHVS and CDR2 FNYEAQ. Trimming shortened V by 3 bases and J by 7 bases, and 20 bases separated the two germline ends. The CDR3 DNA follows: TGTGCCAGCAGCTTCTTCGGTGACTCCGTTCGCAATACGCAGTATTTT. Its translation: CASSFFGDSVRNTQYF.

For this clonotype: This clone may be a read error of a much larger clone one base away. The CDR3 nucleotides read TGTGCCATCAGTGACTGGGGTACTGGGGCCAACGTCCTGACTTTC. Protein product: CAISDWGTGANVLTF. V gene TRBV10-3 combines with J gene TRBJ2-6; D gene uncertain. V dropped 3 bases and J dropped 2 bases, with 8 bases sitting between them. Germline V gene sequence: CDR1 ENHRY, CDR2 SYGVKD. The CDR3 sequence is 15 residues long.

The chain recombines TRBV6-2 or TRBV6-3 with TRBJ2-1; D not resolved. Trimming stripped 2 bases from V and 0 bases from J, with 8 bases between. The germline V gene encodes CDR1 MNHEY and CDR2 SVGEGT. The CDR3 covers 15 residues. For the CDR3, the DNA is TGTGCCAGCAGTTACGGGGAATACTCCTACAATGAGCAGTTCTTC. It encodes CASSYGEYSYNEQFF.

The chain joins TRBV5-1 to TRBJ2-3; 12 bases match TRBD2. The J segment lost 5 bases and the V segment lost 4 bases, leaving 5 bases of the junction unmatched. CDR3 length equals 15 residues. CDR1 SGHRS and CDR2 YFSETQ come from the germline V gene. DNA of the CDR3: TGCGCCAGCAGCCCGACTAGCGGGAGAGTAGATACGCAGTATTTT. Protein: CASSPTSGRVDTQYF.

This clonotype was seen repeatedly, ten times or more. The rearrangement links TRBV11-2 to TRBJ1-4; the D gene is possibly TRBD1 (5 bases). The CDR3 runs to 15 residues. Germline V gene data show CDR1 as SGHAT and CDR2 as FQNNGV. The V and J ends lost 0 bases and 9 bases respectively, with 14 bases between them. This CDR3 reads CASSLDGGSGKKLFF. CDR3 coding DNA: TGTGCCAGCAGCTTAGATGGAGGGTCAGGGAAAAAACTGTTTTTT.

This clonotype has a count of ten or more. The chain carries TRBV12-3 or TRBV12-4 and TRBJ2-5; TRBD2 might be the D (6 bases). Trimming removed 6 bases at V and 1 base at J, with 9 bases between. The CDR3 covers 13 residues. The CDR3 loop reads CASSFGGQETQYF. CDR3 nucleotides: TGTGCCAGCAGCTTCGGGGGCCAAGAGACCCAGTACTTC.

This clonotype showed up just a few times. The chain uses TRBV30 and TRBJ2-7; a possible D gene is TRBD2 (5 bases). V was cut by 4 bases and J by 4 bases, with 8 bases left in between. The germline CDR1 and CDR2 sequences are GTSNPN and SVGIG (reference sequence). The CDR3 is 11 amino acids. In nucleotides, the CDR3 is TGTGCCTGGACCGGCGGGTACGAGCAGTACTTC. This codes for CAWTGGYEQYF.

The J gene is TRBJ1-6, the V gene TRBV6-4, with 9 bases identical to TRBD1. This CDR3 is built from 15 residues. V shed 7 bases and J 10 bases; nucleotides not matched to a gene: 11. CDR1 and CDR2 (germline): MRHNA, SNTAGT. CDR3 coding DNA: TGTGCCAGCATCATACAGGGGGCTGGAGGGTCACCCCTCCACTTT. Its translation: CASIIQGAGGSPLHF.

The chain recombines TRBV4-1 with TRBJ1-1, with TRBD1 matching over 7 bases. J lost 6 bases, V lost 1 base, and 11 bases had no gene match. Per the germline V gene, CDR1 is MGHRA and CDR2 is YSYEKL. The CDR3 spans 16 residues. The CDR3 coding sequence is TGCGCCAGCAGCCAAGGGTGGAAAGGACAGGAGGCTGAAGCTTTCTTT. Translating it yields CASSQGWKGQEAEAFF.

About this clonotype: No conserved phenylalanine or tryptophan is present at the end of the CDR3, so a read error is the likely explanation. The CDR3 region is CASSLARANYNEQFL. In DNA form, the CDR3 reads TGCGCCAGCAGCTTGGCCCGGGCAAACTACAATGAGCAGTTCTTA. The gene calls are TRBV5-1 and TRBJ2-1; no reliable D call. The CDR3 covers 15 residues. Germline CDR1 SGHRS, CDR2 YFSETQ. Trimming shortened V by 0 bases and J by 3 bases, and 10 bases separated the two germline ends.

The rearrangement links TRBV10-1 to TRBJ2-7, with D perhaps matching TRBD1 (5 bases). This CDR3 region has 15 residues. Trimming pared 2 bases from V and 5 bases from J, leaving 16 bases between. Per germline, CDR1 WNHNN and CDR2 SYGVQD (reference sequence). The CDR3 region has the DNA TGCGCCAGCAGTGAGAGAGGACACTATCGGGACGAGCAGTACTTC. It encodes CASSERGHYRDEQYF.

The chain is built from TRBV25-1 and TRBJ2-1; the D is unclear. Germline lookup yields CDR1 MGHDK and CDR2 SYGVNS. The CDR3 has 13 residues. V was trimmed by 4 bases and J by 3 bases, leaving 7 bases between them. CDR3 amino acids: CASSVTDYNEQFF. The DNA for the CDR3 is TGTGCCAGCAGTGTAACAGACTACAATGAGCAGTTCTTC. The whole variable domain, filled in from reference TRBV25-1 and TRBJ2-1, reads EADIYQTPRYLVIGTGKKITLECSQTMGHDKMYWYQQDPGMELHLIHYSYGVNSTEKGDLSSESTVSRIRTEHFPLTLESARPSHTSQYLCASSVTDYNEQFFGPGTRLTVL.

This clonotype was counted a few times. J is TRBJ2-7 and V is TRBV7-9, with TRBD1 as a possible D gene (6 bases). The CDR3 consists of 13 residues. CDR1 is SEHNR, CDR2 FQNEAQ, per germline (reference sequence). The V gene lost 6 bases and the J gene lost 3 bases, with 12 bases spanning the gap. CDR3 coding DNA: TGTGCCAGCAGGGAGGACAGCCTCTACGAGCAGTACTTC. Residues: CASREDSLYEQYF. The full variable domain, with the rest looked up from reference TRBV7-9 and TRBJ2-7, is DTGVSQNPRHKITKRGQNVTFRCDPISEHNRLYWYRQTLGQGPEFLTYFQNEAQLEKSRLLSDRFSAERPKGSFSTLEIQRTEQGDSAMYLCASREDSLYEQYFGPGTRLTVT.

In its sample, this clonotype was seen once. A much larger clone sits a single nucleotide away, making a read error possible. The rearrangement joins TRBV28 to TRBJ1-6; TRBD1 is a possible D gene (5 bases). CDR3 length: 12 amino acids. Deletions cut 7 bases from V and 14 bases from J, with 15 bases between. Germline V gene data show CDR1 as MDHEN and CDR2 as SYDVKM. The CDR3 is CASNGGHRTLHF. The DNA for the CDR3 is TGTGCCAGCAATGGCGGCCACAGGACCCTCCACTTT.